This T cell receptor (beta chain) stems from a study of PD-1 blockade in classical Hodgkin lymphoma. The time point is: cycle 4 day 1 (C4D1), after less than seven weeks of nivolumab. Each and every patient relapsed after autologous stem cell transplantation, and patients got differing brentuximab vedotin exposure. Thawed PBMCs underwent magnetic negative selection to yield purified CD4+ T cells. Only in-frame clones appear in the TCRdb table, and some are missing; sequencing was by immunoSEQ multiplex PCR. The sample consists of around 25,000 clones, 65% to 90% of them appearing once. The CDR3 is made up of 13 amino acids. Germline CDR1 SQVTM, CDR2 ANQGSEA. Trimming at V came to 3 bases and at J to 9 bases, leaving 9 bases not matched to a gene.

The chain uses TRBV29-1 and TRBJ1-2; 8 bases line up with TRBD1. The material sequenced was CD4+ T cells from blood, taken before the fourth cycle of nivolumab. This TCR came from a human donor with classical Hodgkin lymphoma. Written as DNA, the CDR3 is TGCAGCGTTGATATCGTAACAGGGGGAAGCTACACCTTC. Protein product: CSVDIVTGGSYTF.